These 26 T cell receptor beta chains were all obtained from the same sample, sequenced in a study of blood T cell repertoires in COVID-19. Repertoires were generated with immunoSEQ multiplex PCR, while TCRdb's copy carries only in-frame clones and drops some. This table holds about 150,000 clones, approximately 90% found once. Sequencing was performed on peripheral blood. The receptors shown here come from a woman in her forties with acute or convalescent COVID-19.

Only one count was recorded for this clone. V usage is TRBV7-8 and J usage is TRBJ1-2; D might be TRBD1 (6 bases). V lost 1 base and J lost 4, with 13 bases in between. This CDR3 is 15 amino acids long. The germline CDR1 and CDR2 sequences are SGHVS and FQNEAQ. CDR3 nucleotide sequence: TGTGCCAGCAGCTTAGACCAGGGGCGAAGCTATGGCTACACCTTC. This translates into CASSLDQGRSYGYTF.

In nucleotides, the CDR3 is TGTGCCAGTAGTATAGGGCCGACTAGGGGAAGGGAGGACGAGCAGTACTTC. Protein product: CASSIGPTRGREDEQYF. The J gene is TRBJ2-7, the V gene TRBV19; TRBD2 might be the D (6 bases). The CDR3 has 17 residues. Trimming took off 1 base at V and 5 bases at J, with 21 bases between the two ends. From germline, CDR1 is LNHDA and CDR2 SQIVND (reference sequence).

The chain links TRBV7-2 to TRBJ2-5, with 9 nucleotides matching TRBD2. With V trimmed by 5 bases and J by 8 bases, 9 bases remained unmatched. This CDR3 has 14 residues. From germline, CDR1 is SGHTA and CDR2 FQGNSA. The CDR3 region is CASSPGLAAGTQYF. CDR3 sequence (DNA): TGTGCCAGCAGCCCGGGACTAGCCGCGGGAACCCAGTACTTC.

This chain links TRBV18 with TRBJ2-4, with TRBD2 matching over 7 bases. CDR1 KGHSH and CDR2 LQKENI come from the germline V gene. The V segment lost 0 bases and the J segment 7 bases; nucleotides outside the gene matches: 3. The CDR3 has 14 residues. The CDR3 sequence: CASSPPWEGNIQYF. The CDR3, as DNA: TGTGCCAGCTCACCACCGTGGGAGGGGAACATTCAGTACTTC.

V gene TRBV27 combines with J gene TRBJ2-2; 7 positions agree with TRBD1. Germline CDR1 and CDR2: MNHEY and SMNVEV (reference sequence). V lost 4 bases, J lost 5 bases, and 7 bases stayed unmatched. CDR3 length: 15 residues. DNA of the CDR3: TGTGCCAGCAGTTCTTTGACAGGGCTAACCGGGGAGCTGTTTTTT. Encoded protein: CASSSLTGLTGELFF.

The V gene is TRBV10-2, the J gene TRBJ2-2; 11 bases are shared with TRBD1. This CDR3 comprises 14 residues. The junction had 8 bases not matched to a gene; V was cut back by 10 bases and J by 7 bases. The germline V gene encodes CDR1 WSHSY and CDR2 SAAADI. The CDR3 loop reads CAIARDRGVGELFF. DNA for the CDR3: TGCGCCATCGCCCGGGACAGGGGGGTCGGGGAGCTGTTTTTT.

The V gene is TRBV19, the J gene TRBJ2-1; perhaps TRBD1 as D (5 bases). The germline V and J ends were trimmed by 0 bases and 12 bases, with 21 bases remaining between them. There are 16 residues in the CDR3. Germline CDR1 LNHDA, CDR2 SQIVND (reference sequence). CDR3 amino acids: CASSIEVLLREEVQFF. CDR3 nucleotide sequence: TGTGCCAGTAGTATAGAGGTCCTTCTCAGGGAAGAAGTGCAGTTCTTC. The whole variable domain, remainder taken from reference TRBV19 and TRBJ2-1, is DGGITQSPKYLFRKEGQNVTLSCEQNLNHDAMYWYRQDPGQGLRLIYYSQIVNDFQKGDIAEGYSVSREKKESFPLTVTSAQKNPTAFYLCASSIEVLLREEVQFFGPGTRLTVL.

CDR3 in amino acids: CASSPSQGYEQYF. CDR3 DNA sequence: TGTGCCAGCAGTCCATCACAGGGCTACGAGCAGTACTTC. The J gene is TRBJ2-7, the V gene TRBV12-3 or TRBV12-4, with a possible D match to TRBD1 (6 bases). The CDR3 covers 13 residues. V was trimmed by 5 bases and J by 3 bases, leaving 11 bases between them.

The chain carries TRBV29-1 and TRBJ2-1; a weak D match, TRBD2 (6 bases). Per germline, CDR1 SQVTM and CDR2 ANQGSEA. This CDR3 has 14 amino acids. Trimming took off 0 bases at V and 6 bases at J, with 12 bases between the two ends. This chain's CDR3 is CSVEEVKTSNEQFF. The CDR3 nucleotides read TGCAGCGTTGAAGAGGTGAAGACTAGCAATGAGCAGTTCTTC.

This clone showed up just a few times. This rearrangement joins TRBV30 to TRBJ1-5; 9 positions agree with TRBD1. V dropped 1 base and J dropped 6; count of bases not matched to a gene: 4. Germline V gives CDR1 GTSNPN, CDR2 SVGIG (reference sequence). CDR3 length: 14 amino acids. In DNA form, the CDR3 reads TGTGCCTGGAGTGGACAGGGGGGAGGTCAGCCCCAGCATTTT. Translation gives CAWSGQGGGQPQHF.

In its sample, this clone was seen once. The gene calls are TRBV5-4 and TRBJ1-2; no clear D gene. Germline V gene lookup returns CDR1 SGHNT and CDR2 YYREEE (reference sequence). Trimming took 1 base from V and 6 from J, leaving 13 bases between them. The CDR3 length is 14 residues. Here the CDR3 reads CASSLLRVADGYTF. CDR3 nucleotide sequence: TGTGCCAGCAGCTTGTTGAGGGTGGCGGATGGCTACACCTTC.

The sample holds a few counts of this clone. The chain combines TRBV6-5 with TRBJ1-3, with 8 bases lining up with TRBD1. The V segment lost 6 bases and the J segment 6 bases; nucleotides outside the gene matches: 7. Per the germline V gene, CDR1 is MNHEY and CDR2 is SVGAGI. CDR3 size: 14 residues. The CDR3: CASRAGQASNTIYF. Here the CDR3 DNA reads TGTGCCAGCAGGGCGGGACAGGCGTCAAACACCATATATTTT.

This chain links TRBV5-4 with TRBJ2-1; D ambiguous. The CDR3 is made up of 14 amino acids. Germline V gives CDR1 SGHNT, CDR2 YYREEE (reference sequence). Trimming took 1 base from V and 0 from J, leaving 5 bases between them. The CDR3 nucleotides read TGTGCCAGCAGCTTGTTTAGCTCCTACAATGAGCAGTTCTTC. Encoded protein: CASSLFSSYNEQFF.

V usage is TRBV2 and J usage is TRBJ2-5; D might be TRBD2 (6 bases). V was pared by 8 bases and J by 0 bases, with 10 bases between. CDR3 length equals 13 residues. CDR1 is SNHLY, CDR2 FYNNEI, per germline. The CDR3 here is CASGGSYQETQYF. CDR3 in DNA: TGTGCCAGCGGGGGGTCGTACCAAGAGACCCAGTACTTC. The full variable domain, completed using reference TRBV2 and TRBJ2-5, is EPEVTQTPSHQVTQMGQEVILRCVPISNHLYFYWYRQILGQKVEFLVSFYNNEISEKSEIFDDQFSVERPDGSNFTLKIRSTKLEDSAMYFCASGGSYQETQYFGPGTRLLVL.

This clone is a singleton in its sample. The rearrangement uses TRBV24-1 and TRBJ2-7; tentatively, D is TRBD1 (5 bases). This CDR3 region has 14 residues. With 4 bases removed from V and 5 bases from J, the gap between germline ends came to 14 bases. Germline values: CDR1 KGHDR, CDR2 SFDVKD. For the CDR3, the DNA is TGTGCCACCAGTGACGATCGAGACAGCCACGAGCAGTACTTC. Translating it yields CATSDDRDSHEQYF.

The chain couples TRBV7-9 to TRBJ1-5, with TRBD1 as a possible D gene (6 bases). Germline V lookup: CDR1 SEHNR, CDR2 FQNEAQ (reference sequence). This CDR3 region has 16 residues. The ends were cut back, 0 bases at V and 2 bases at J, with 11 bases in the middle. The CDR3 region is CASSLASGTRNQPQHF. The CDR3 DNA reads as TGTGCCAGCAGCTTAGCGTCGGGGACACGCAATCAGCCCCAGCATTTT.

The chain employs TRBV2 and TRBJ2-7; maybe TRBD2 (5 bases). V was clipped by 6 bases and J by 2 bases, with 14 bases between them. The CDR3 has 14 amino acids. Germline V gene sequence: CDR1 SNHLY, CDR2 FYNNEI. This chain's CDR3 is CASRAPSSTYEQYF. CDR3 nucleotide sequence: TGTGCCAGCAGAGCTCCTAGCAGCACCTACGAGCAGTACTTC.

V and J are TRBV3-1 (or the pseudogene TRBV3-2) and TRBJ2-1; D gene ambiguous. The CDR3 extends over 15 amino acids. Trimming took 0 bases from V and 4 from J, leaving 10 bases between them. From germline, CDR1 is LGHDT and CDR2 YNNKEL (reference sequence). CDR3 protein: CASSQETYGYNEQFF. As DNA, the CDR3 is TGTGCCAGCAGCCAAGAAACTTACGGGTACAATGAGCAGTTCTTC.

The chain is built from TRBV21-1 and TRBJ2-7; the D call in the table, TRBD1, was not verified against the DNA. TRBV21-1 is classified as a pseudogene. This CDR3 has 14 amino acids. CDR3 nucleotide sequence: TGTGCCAGCAGCTCCCGGGACAGGACCTACGAGCAGTACTTC. Translated, it gives CASSSRDRTYEQYF.

The rearrangement links TRBV2 to TRBJ1-5; 8 bases map to TRBD1. Losses at the gene ends were 6 bases for V and 11 bases for J; bases not matched to a gene: 12. Germline V gene data show CDR1 as SNHLY and CDR2 as FYNNEI. This CDR3 is 14 amino acids long. The CDR3 here is CASRETGDPRSQHF. For the CDR3, the DNA is TGTGCCAGCAGGGAGACAGGGGACCCTAGGTCCCAGCATTTT.

J is TRBJ2-7 and V is TRBV29-1; 8 nucleotides match TRBD2. The CDR3 covers 14 residues. The V segment lost 5 bases and the J segment 2 bases; nucleotides outside the gene matches: 8. CDR1 and CDR2 (germline): SQVTM, ANQGSEA. The CDR3 here is CSVQFGGATYEQYF. DNA of the CDR3: TGCAGCGTTCAGTTCGGGGGGGCCACCTACGAGCAGTACTTC.

The V call is TRBV11-2, the J call TRBJ2-7; 8 nucleotides match TRBD2. After removal of 5 bases from V and 6 bases from J, the junction contained 6 bases not matched to a gene. The CDR3 is 13 amino acids. Germline values: CDR1 SGHAT, CDR2 FQNNGV. Written as DNA, the CDR3 is TGTGCCAGCAGCCTAACTAGCGGCAGCGAGCAGTACTTC. Protein: CASSLTSGSEQYF.

V and J are TRBV11-3 and TRBJ2-2, with 12 nucleotides matching TRBD2. Trimming removed 10 bases from V and 6 bases from J; junction bases left unmatched: 6. The length of the CDR3 is 14 residues. The germline V gene has CDR1 SGHNT and CDR2 YENEEA. CDR3 loop: CATKTSGSPGELFF. CDR3 sequence (DNA): TGTGCCACCAAGACTAGCGGGAGTCCCGGGGAGCTGTTTTTT.

The V and J genes are TRBV14 and TRBJ2-7; 9 nucleotides match TRBD2. V shed 1 base and J 2 bases; nucleotides not matched to a gene: 9. The germline V gene encodes CDR1 SGHDN and CDR2 FVKESK. The CDR3 length is 17 residues. The DNA for the CDR3 is TGTGCCAGCAGCCAAGGGAGCGGGAGGCTCCTAACCTACGAGCAGTACTTC. It is translated as CASSQGSGRLLTYEQYF.

The genes are TRBV4-1 and TRBJ2-5; D remains ambiguous. Germline CDR1 is MGHRA and CDR2 is YSYEKL. The CDR3 has 17 amino acids. V lost 0 bases and J 2 bases, leaving 16 bases between the germline ends. The CDR3 sequence is CASSQDKTQLAQETQYF. As DNA, the CDR3 is TGCGCCAGCAGCCAAGACAAAACCCAATTGGCACAAGAGACCCAGTACTTC.

The chain couples TRBV2 to TRBJ2-1; D unresolved. Trimming left V 6 bases short and J 5 bases short, with 8 bases between. This CDR3 comprises 12 residues. The germline CDR1 and CDR2 sequences are SNHLY and FYNNEI. CDR3 nucleotide sequence: TGTGCCAGCAGAATTATAAACAATGAGCAGTTCTTC. Amino acids: CASRIINNEQFF.